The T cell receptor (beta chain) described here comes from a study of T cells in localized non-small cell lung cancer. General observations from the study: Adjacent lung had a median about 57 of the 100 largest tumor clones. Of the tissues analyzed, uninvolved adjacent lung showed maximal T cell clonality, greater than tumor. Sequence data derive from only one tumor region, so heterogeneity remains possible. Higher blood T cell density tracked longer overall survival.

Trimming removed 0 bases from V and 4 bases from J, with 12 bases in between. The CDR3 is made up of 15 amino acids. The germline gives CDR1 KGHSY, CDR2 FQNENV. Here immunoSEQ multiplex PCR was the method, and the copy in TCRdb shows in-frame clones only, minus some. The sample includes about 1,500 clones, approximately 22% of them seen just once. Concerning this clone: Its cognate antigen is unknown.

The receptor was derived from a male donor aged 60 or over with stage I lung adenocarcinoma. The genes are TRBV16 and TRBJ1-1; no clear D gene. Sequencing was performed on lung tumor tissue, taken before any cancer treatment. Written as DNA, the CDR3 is TGTGCCAGCAGCCAATCGAGAGGGCCGGGCACTGAAGCTTTCTTT. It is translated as CASSQSRGPGTEAFF.